This T cell receptor (beta chain) was sequenced during a study of molecular identifiers for immune sequencing clone quantification. Regarding the study as a whole: Approximately 910,000 naive cells reportedly did not prevent detection of spiked Jurkat TCR RNA from one cell.

Construction of naive CD8 libraries employed roughly 18,000 to 1,100,000 sorted cells together with 10%, 30% or 50% RNA. This clonotype was counted a few times. Its antigen is unknown. CDR1 is SNHLY, CDR2 FYNNEI, per germline. The CDR3 is 12 amino acids. Trimming took 4 bases from V and 8 from J, leaving 9 bases between them. Via MiXCR, TCRdb re-called the PCR reads, giving one row per CDR3 protein. The sample carries approximately 550,000 distinct CDR3 sequences, around 23% recorded once. The rearrangement uses TRBV2 and TRBJ2-1; perhaps TRBD1 as D (5 bases). This clonotype was obtained from a human donor in good health. Some libraries in this study had Jurkat cell RNA spiked in. Material for sequencing was naive CD8+ T cells from blood, with Jurkat cell RNA spiked in. Regarding subset: FACS-sorted CD8+CD4-CCR7+CD45RA+ naive T cells. In nucleotides, the CDR3 is TGTGCCAGCAGTGGGGGCCGCTATGAGCAGTTCTTC. Its translation: CASSGGRYEQFF.